This is a list of T cell receptor beta chains from one sample in a study of T cells in Graves' hyperthyroidism and ophthalmopathy. TCRdb re-derived calls from the multiplex PCR reads in MiXCR, one entry per CDR3 protein. The sample lists 640,000 or so distinct CDR3 sequences; about 14% were seen once. The specimen was blood. The receptors come from a woman in her thirties or forties with Graves' ophthalmopathy. The CDR3 runs from the conserved cysteine through the conserved F or W. The D gene is left open where the match is weak. Only part of the rows carry a size: once, few, many, or a class if the clone is expanded.

length: 14; D: NA; size: many; V: TRBV18; J: TRBJ2-5; DNA: TGTGCCAGCTCACCCGACCTCTCGCCAGAGACCCAGTACTTC; CDR3: CASSPDLSPETQYF
length: 14; D: NA; size: NA; V: TRBV19; J: TRBJ1-3; DNA: TGTGCCAGTAAGGGGCCCAACTCTGGAAACACCATATATTTT; CDR3: CASKGPNSGNTIYF
length: 16; D: NA; size: many; V: TRBV13; J: TRBJ2-5; DNA: TGTGCCAGCAGCCGTCACACGCTTACAGGGCGAGAGACCCAGTACTTC; CDR3: CASSRHTLTGRETQYF
length: 13; D: TRBD2; size: NA; V: TRBV27; J: TRBJ2-7; DNA: TGTGCCAGCATGTTCAGCGGGAGCTACGAGCAGTACTTC; CDR3: CASMFSGSYEQYF
length: 13; D: NA; size: many; V: TRBV6-1; J: TRBJ2-7; DNA: TGTGCCAGCACAGTGGGAGAATCCTACGAGCAGTACTTC; CDR3: CASTVGESYEQYF
length: 14; D: NA; size: few; V: TRBV12-3/TRBV12-4; J: TRBJ2-5; DNA: TGTGCCAGCAGTTGCAGGGAGGTGGGGGAGACCCAGTACTTC; CDR3: CASSCREVGETQYF
length: 15; D: NA; size: many; V: TRBV7-9; J: TRBJ1-2; DNA: TGTGCCAGCAGCTTAGTGGTGGCAGGCGGCTATGGCTACACCTTC; CDR3: CASSLVVAGGYGYTF
length: 15; D: TRBD1; size: many; V: TRBV9; J: TRBJ2-2; DNA: TGTGCCAGCAGCTTGAAAACAGGGGTGTCCGGGGAGCTGTTTTTT; CDR3: CASSLKTGVSGELFF
length: 18; D: TRBD1; size: NA; V: TRBV27; J: TRBJ2-7; DNA: TGTGCCAGCAGTTTATATGGGACTCCGGGACAGGGGACCTACGAGCAGTACTTC; CDR3: CASSLYGTPGQGTYEQYF
length: 15; D: NA; size: few; V: TRBV5-8; J: TRBJ2-2; DNA: TGTGCCAGCAGCTTGAGACAGGACCTCACCGGGGAGCTGTTTTTT; CDR3: CASSLRQDLTGELFF
length: 16; D: TRBD1; size: few; V: TRBV6-1; J: TRBJ2-5; DNA: TGTGCCAGCAGTGGGCGGCCGGGACAGGGCATCGAGACCCAGTACTTC; CDR3: CASSGRPGQGIETQYF
length: 18; D: TRBD1; size: NA; V: TRBV28; J: TRBJ1-5; DNA: TGTGCCAGCAGTGAACCGCCGGGACAGGGGGGGAGCAATCAGCCCCAGCATTTT; CDR3: CASSEPPGQGGSNQPQHF
length: 13; D: NA; size: few; V: TRBV19; J: TRBJ2-2; DNA: TGTGCCAGTATGGACCGTAACACCGGGGAGCTGTTTTTT; CDR3: CASMDRNTGELFF
length: 15; D: TRBD2; size: NA; V: TRBV28; J: TRBJ2-7; DNA: TGTGCCAGCAGTGGGAGCGGGATAGGACGTAACGAGCAGTACTTC; CDR3: CASSGSGIGRNEQYF
length: 15; D: TRBD2; size: many; V: TRBV28; J: TRBJ2-7; DNA: TGTGCCAGCAGTTCTTCTAGCGGTCTCGACTACGAGCAGTACTTC; CDR3: CASSSSSGLDYEQYF
length: 15; D: TRBD1; size: NA; V: TRBV12-5; J: TRBJ1-1; DNA: TGTGCTAGTGGTTTGGGCGGGACAGGAGCCACTGAAGCTTTCTTT; CDR3: CASGLGGTGATEAFF
length: 16; D: NA; size: NA; V: TRBV5-5; J: TRBJ1-1; DNA: TGTGCCAGCAGCTTGGGCCGAGGAACAGGAAGGGGTGAAGCTTTCTTT; CDR3: CASSLGRGTGRGEAFF
length: 16; D: TRBD2; size: many; V: TRBV3-1; J: TRBJ2-7; DNA: TGTGCCAGCAGCCGACTGGGACTAGCGGGATCCCACGAGCAGTACTTC; CDR3: CASSRLGLAGSHEQYF
length: 15; D: TRBD2; size: NA; V: TRBV6-5; J: TRBJ2-7; DNA: TGTGCCAGCAGTTCGGGGGTGGCGGGAGCCTACGAGCAGTACTTC; CDR3: CASSSGVAGAYEQYF
length: 15; D: NA; size: NA; V: TRBV7-2; J: TRBJ2-5; DNA: TGTGCCAGCAGCTTAGCGGGGGCAGGGCTGGAGACCCAGTACTTC; CDR3: CASSLAGAGLETQYF
length: 17; D: TRBD1; size: NA; V: TRBV6-1; J: TRBJ2-7; DNA: TGTGCCAGCGATTCCTCCGGAAATCGGGGGACAGGGGGCGAGCAGTACTTC; CDR3: CASDSSGNRGTGGEQYF
length: 16; D: NA; size: many; V: TRBV6-5; J: TRBJ2-2; DNA: TGTGCCAGCAGTTACAGATTCGGCACAGGGAGCGGGGAGCTGTTTTTT; CDR3: CASSYRFGTGSGELFF
length: 15; D: NA; size: many; V: TRBV11-2; J: TRBJ1-2; DNA: TGTGCCAGCAGCTTAGGGCCGGATACTAACTATGGCTACACCTTC; CDR3: CASSLGPDTNYGYTF
length: 15; D: NA; size: many; V: TRBV7-2; J: TRBJ2-7; DNA: TGTGCCAGCAGTTTCGACCGGGACGGGGCCTACGAGCAGTACTTC; CDR3: CASSFDRDGAYEQYF
length: 16; D: NA; size: NA; V: TRBV5-1; J: TRBJ2-2; DNA: TGCGCCAGCAGCCCCGGGTTTTACAGTTCTACCGGGGAGCTGTTTTTT; CDR3: CASSPGFYSSTGELFF
length: 13; D: NA; size: many; V: TRBV6-5; J: TRBJ2-2; DNA: TGTGCCAGCAGTGTACCGAGCACCGGGGAGCTGTTTTTT; CDR3: CASSVPSTGELFF
length: 16; D: TRBD1; size: NA; V: TRBV6-2/TRBV6-3; J: TRBJ1-5; DNA: TGTGCCAGCAGTCGAACGACAGGGAGGGTCAATCAGCCCCAGCATTTT; CDR3: CASSRTTGRVNQPQHF
length: 12; D: NA; size: NA; V: TRBV20-1; J: TRBJ1-1; DNA: TGCAGTGCTAGTCACCCCCAGGCTGAAGCTTTCTTT; CDR3: CSASHPQAEAFF
length: 14; D: TRBD2; size: many; V: TRBV12-3/TRBV12-4; J: TRBJ2-2; DNA: TGTGCCAGCAGGTCGGGGGGGAGAGGCGGGGAGCTGTTTTTT; CDR3: CASRSGGRGGELFF
length: 15; D: TRBD1; size: many; V: TRBV7-9; J: TRBJ2-5; DNA: TGTGCCAGCAGCGATTGGGACAGGGGGGAAGAGACCCAGTACTTC; CDR3: CASSDWDRGEETQYF
length: 12; D: NA; size: many; V: TRBV29-1; J: TRBJ2-7; DNA: TGCAGCGTTGCCGAACAGCCCTACGAGCAGTACTTC; CDR3: CSVAEQPYEQYF
length: 14; D: NA; size: NA; V: TRBV6-5; J: TRBJ1-1; DNA: TGTGCCAGCAGTTACTCGAAGGGTTCCACTGAAGCTTTCTTT; CDR3: CASSYSKGSTEAFF
length: 15; D: NA; size: few; V: TRBV24-1; J: TRBJ2-2; DNA: TGTGCCACCAGTGACGCCAGAACGAACACCGGGGAGCTGTTTTTT; CDR3: CATSDARTNTGELFF
length: 15; D: NA; size: many; V: TRBV6-1; J: TRBJ2-1; DNA: TGTGCCAGCGCTCGTATGACAGGAACCTACAATGAGCAGTTCTTC; CDR3: CASARMTGTYNEQFF
length: 13; D: NA; size: NA; V: TRBV28; J: TRBJ1-2; DNA: TGTGCCAGCAGTGCTCCAGGGTCGAGTGGCTACACCTTC; CDR3: CASSAPGSSGYTF
length: 13; D: NA; size: many; V: TRBV28; J: TRBJ2-7; DNA: TGTGCCAGCAGTGGACAGAATTTCGACGAGCAGTACTTC; CDR3: CASSGQNFDEQYF